The T cell receptor (beta chain) under discussion was sequenced for a study of T cell responses to AZD1222 COVID-19 vaccine. Using immunoSEQ multiplex PCR, the repertoire was profiled, and TCRdb retains in-frame clones only, with some absent. There are 75,000 to 85,000 clones in the sample; roughly 90% occur only once, and more than 1.2% lies in the top ten. On this clone itself: Antigen unknown.

Second doses at about 4 or about 12 weeks were pooled. The CDR3 has 11 residues. CDR1 and CDR2 from the germline V gene are SQVTM and ANQGSEA. V shed 4 bases and J shed 8 bases, with 11 bases lying between them. General observations from the study: The study found Spike-specific TCR breadth and depth rose after two AZD1222 doses. Spike was spanned by vaccine-associated CD4 TCRs, which were dominant at 160-218 and 743-854. Donors in the cohort were predominantly white British and more often female, and clonal diversity was possibly underestimated.

Sequenced here: peripheral blood, sampled 28 days after the second AZD1222 dose. The source is an adult who received the AZD1222 COVID-19 vaccine. The rearrangement links TRBV29-1 to TRBJ1-2, with D uncertain. The chain's CDR3 is CSVVGVGGYTF. CDR3 nucleotides: TGCAGCGTTGTTGGGGTAGGCGGCTACACCTTC. Full variable domain (outside the CDR3, taken from reference TRBV29-1 and TRBJ1-2): SAVISQKPSRDICQRGTSLTIQCQVDSQVTMMFWYRQQPGQSLTLIATANQGSEATYESGFVIDKFPISRPNLTFSTLTVSNMSPEDSSIYLCSVVGVGGYTFGSGTRLTVV.